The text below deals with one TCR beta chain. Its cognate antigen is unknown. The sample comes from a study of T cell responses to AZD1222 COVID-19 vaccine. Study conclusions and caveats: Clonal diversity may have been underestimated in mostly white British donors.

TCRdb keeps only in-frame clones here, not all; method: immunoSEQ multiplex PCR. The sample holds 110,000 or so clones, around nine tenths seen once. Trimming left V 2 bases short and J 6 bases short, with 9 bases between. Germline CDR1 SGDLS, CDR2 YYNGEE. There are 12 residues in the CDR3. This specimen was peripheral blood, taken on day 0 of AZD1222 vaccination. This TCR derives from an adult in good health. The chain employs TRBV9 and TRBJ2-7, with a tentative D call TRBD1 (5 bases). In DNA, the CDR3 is TGTGCCAGCAGCGTTGGGGCTGGCGAGCAGTACTTC. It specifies CASSVGAGEQYF.